Following are 10 T cell receptor beta chains from one sample sequenced in a study of blood T cell repertoires in COVID-19. Some clones are missing from TCRdb's copy, which holds only in-frame ones; the method was immunoSEQ multiplex PCR. The data show under 200,000 clones, approximately 83% seen once. The sequencing sample was made of peripheral blood. All receptors derive from a human donor in a cohort sampled during active COVID-19.

The chain is built from TRBV7-8 and TRBJ2-7; 9 nucleotides line up with TRBD1. J gave up 2 bases and V 3 bases, and 5 bases lay outside the gene matches. CDR1 is SGHVS and CDR2 is FQNEAQ in the germline V gene. The CDR3 runs 15 residues. The CDR3 region is CASSLGQGAPYEQYF. The CDR3 coding sequence is TGTGCCAGCAGCTTGGGACAGGGTGCCCCCTACGAGCAGTACTTC.

This clone was recorded a few times. The rearrangement uses TRBV7-3 and TRBJ1-2, with 9 bases fitting TRBD1. CDR1 and CDR2 (germline): SGHTA, FQGTGA. V dropped 5 bases and J dropped 6; count of bases not matched to a gene: 7. This CDR3 has 14 amino acids. CDR3 nucleotide sequence: TGTGCCAGCAGCCCTCAGAGGACAGGGGATGGCTACACCTTC. This codes for CASSPQRTGDGYTF.

The chain is built from TRBV11-2 and TRBJ1-3; 8 bases line up with TRBD1. The germline gives CDR1 SGHAT, CDR2 FQNNGV. The CDR3 length is 15 residues. V dropped 5 bases and J dropped 4; count of bases not matched to a gene: 7. The CDR3 DNA follows: TGTGCCAGCAGCCGAACGCAGGGGGCGGGAAACACCATATATTTT. It is translated as CASSRTQGAGNTIYF.

This rearrangement joins TRBV5-5 to TRBJ1-6, with D possibly TRBD1 on 6 matching bases. This CDR3 is 14 amino acids long. Trimming removed 2 bases from V and 9 bases from J, with 12 bases in between. The germline V gene has CDR1 SGHKS and CDR2 YYEKEE (reference sequence). The DNA for the CDR3 is TGTGCCAGCAGCTTCATAACAGGGTCTTCACCCCTCCACTTT. It yields the protein CASSFITGSSPLHF.

The rearrangement links TRBV2 to TRBJ2-3; TRBD2 matches 9 bases. V dropped 6 bases and J dropped 6; count of bases not matched to a gene: 13. This CDR3 has 16 amino acids. The germline gives CDR1 SNHLY, CDR2 FYNNEI. The DNA of the CDR3 is TGTGCCAGCAGATCCCCCTGGCGGGAGGGTACGGATACGCAGTATTTT. Translated, it gives CASRSPWREGTDTQYF.

V gene TRBV9 combines with J gene TRBJ2-2; D unclear. This CDR3 region has 13 residues. Per germline, CDR1 SGDLS and CDR2 YYNGEE. Trimming removed 1 base at V and 6 bases at J, with 7 bases between. The CDR3 nucleotides read TGTGCCAGCAGCGTATTAGTCTCCGGGGAGCTGTTTTTT. Residues: CASSVLVSGELFF.

This sequence joins TRBV6-2 or TRBV6-3 and TRBJ2-1; 10 bases fit TRBD2. Germline loops: CDR1 MNHEY, CDR2 SVGEGT. The CDR3 runs to 16 residues. The V and J ends lost 5 bases and 0 bases, in that order; junction bases with no gene match: 4. CDR3 in DNA: TGTGCCAGCAGTGCCTGGACTAGCGGCTCCTACAATGAGCAGTTCTTC. It translates to CASSAWTSGSYNEQFF.

V and J are TRBV18 and TRBJ2-2; D is unclear. CDR1 and CDR2 from the germline V gene are KGHSH and LQKENI. The CDR3 sequence is 15 residues long. Trimming stripped 4 bases from V and 5 bases from J, with 14 bases between. The DNA for the CDR3 is TGTGCCAGCTCACGACCCGGCCTAGGTACCGGGGAGCTGTTTTTT. Translated: CASSRPGLGTGELFF.

The chain's CDR3 is CASKLSTDTQYF. The CDR3 bases are TGTGCCAGCAAACTGAGCACAGATACGCAGTATTTT. The rearrangement links TRBV6-6 to TRBJ2-3, with no clear D. Germline V CDR1 and CDR2: MNHNY, SVGAGI (reference sequence). Trimming took 7 bases from V and 0 from J, leaving 5 bases between them. The CDR3 spans 12 residues.

This chain uses TRBV27 with TRBJ1-1; unclear D gene. V was clipped by 4 bases and J by 3 bases, with 15 bases between them. There are 15 residues in the CDR3. Germline CDR1 and CDR2: MNHEY and SMNVEV (reference sequence). CDR3 coding DNA: TGTGCCAGCAGTTCCCCCCCTGGGCTCCACACTGAAGCTTTCTTT. Its protein is CASSSPPGLHTEAFF.